One sample yielded the 5 T cell receptor beta chains listed below, sequenced in a study of cytomegalovirus exposure and HLA in healthy donors. In the PCR, 60 Vbeta and 13 Jbeta primers were used. The table came from immunoSEQ multiplex PCR; TCRdb's copy has only in-frame clones and leaves some out. The data show around 140,000 clones, and the top ten clones hold about 1.6%. Sequencing was carried out using PBMCs. The receptor set was obtained from a woman in her thirties or forties in good health and CMV-seronegative.

In DNA form, the CDR3 reads TGTGCCAGCAGCTCATTGACAGGAAACCCCTTTGGCTACACCTTC. It codes for CASSSLTGNPFGYTF. The J gene is TRBJ1-2, the V gene TRBV5-6, with D possibly TRBD1 on 6 matching bases. Per the germline V gene, CDR1 is SGHDT and CDR2 is YYEEEE. The CDR3 has 15 amino acids. V gave up 3 bases and J gave up 7 bases, with 19 bases separating them. Full variable domain (missing parts from reference TRBV5-6 and TRBJ1-2): DAGVTQSPTHLIKTRGQQVTLRCSPKSGHDTVSWYQQALGQGPQFIFQYYEEEERQRGNFPDRFSGHQFPNYSSELNVNALLLGDSALYLCASSSLTGNPFGYTFGSGTRLTVV.

The V call is TRBV9, the J call TRBJ2-5, with TRBD2 identical over 8 bases. CDR3 length: 15 amino acids. CDR1 is SGDLS, CDR2 YYNGEE, per germline. The J segment lost 3 bases and the V segment lost 0 bases, leaving 4 bases of the junction unmatched. In DNA form, the CDR3 reads TGTGCCAGCAGCGTAGGTTGGGGACTAGAAGAGACCCAGTACTTC. Amino acids: CASSVGWGLEETQYF.

The chain has TRBV15 and TRBJ2-5; D gene uncertain. In germline, CDR1 is LNHNV, CDR2 YYDKDF (reference sequence). V was trimmed by 5 bases and J by 1 base, leaving 2 bases between them. CDR3 length: 11 residues. The CDR3 DNA follows: TGTGCCACCAGCCTCCAAGAGACCCAGTACTTC. It is translated as CATSLQETQYF.

V gene TRBV18 combines with J gene TRBJ2-7; no definite D call. CDR1 and CDR2 (germline): KGHSH, LQKENI. The CDR3 consists of 13 residues. With 3 bases removed from V and 6 bases from J, the gap between germline ends came to 12 bases. CDR3 protein: CASSPLSESEQYV. CDR3 DNA sequence: TGTGCCAGCTCACCCTTGTCGGAGTCCGAGCAGTACGTC.

The chain employs TRBV7-2 and TRBJ1-4; D is perhaps TRBD1 (6 bases). The CDR3 length is 18 residues. The V end lost 5 bases, the J end lost 4 bases, and 23 bases lay between the germline ends. Germline V CDR1 and CDR2: SGHTA, FQGNSA. The CDR3 region has the DNA TGTGCCAGCAGCCCCAGAGGCCGGGGGGCCAAGGGTAATGAAAAACTGTTTTTT. It codes for CASSPRGRGAKGNEKLFF. Based on the CDR3 plus reference TRBV7-2 and TRBJ1-4, the full variable domain is GAGVSQSPSNKVTEKGKDVELRCDPISGHTALYWYRQSLGQGLEFLIYFQGNSAPDKSGLPSDRFSAERTGGSVSTLTIQRTQQEDSAVYLCASSPRGRGAKGNEKLFFGSGTQLSVL.